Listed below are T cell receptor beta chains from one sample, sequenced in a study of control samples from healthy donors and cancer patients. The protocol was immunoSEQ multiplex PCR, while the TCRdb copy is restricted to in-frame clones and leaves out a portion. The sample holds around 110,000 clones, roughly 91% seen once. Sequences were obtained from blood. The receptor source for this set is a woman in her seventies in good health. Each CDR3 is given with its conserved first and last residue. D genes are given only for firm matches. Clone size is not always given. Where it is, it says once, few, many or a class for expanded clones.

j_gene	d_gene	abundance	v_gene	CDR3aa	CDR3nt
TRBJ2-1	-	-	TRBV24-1	CATSDLTRNEQFF	TGTGCCACCAGTGACCTCACAAGGAATGAGCAGTTCTTC
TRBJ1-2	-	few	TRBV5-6	CASSAIGGGDGYTF	TGTGCCAGCAGCGCCATCGGAGGGGGGGATGGCTACACCTTC
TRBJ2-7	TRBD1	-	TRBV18	CASSPTTGPEQYF	TGTGCCAGCTCACCGACGACAGGGCCCGAGCAGTACTTC
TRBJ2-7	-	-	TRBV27	CASSLSFYGQREQYF	TGTGCCAGCAGTTTATCGTTCTACGGTCAACGGGAGCAGTACTTC
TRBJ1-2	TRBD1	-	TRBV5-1	CASSFSGTGGSGYTF	TGCGCCAGCAGCTTTTCCGGGACAGGGGGCTCTGGCTACACCTTC
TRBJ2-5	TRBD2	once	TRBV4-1	CASSQMRASGASTQETQYF	TGCGCCAGCAGCCAAATGCGGGCTAGCGGGGCCTCCACCCAAGAGACCCAGTACTTC
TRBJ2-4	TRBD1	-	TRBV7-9	CASSWWQGAGAKNIQYF	TGTGCCAGCAGCTGGTGGCAGGGGGCTGGAGCCAAAAACATTCAGTACTTC
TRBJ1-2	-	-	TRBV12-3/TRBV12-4	CASRVREISGYTF	TGTGCCAGCAGAGTCAGGGAAATCTCTGGCTACACCTTC
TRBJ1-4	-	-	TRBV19	CASSIKLFNEKLFF	TGTGCCAGTAGTATAAAACTGTTTAATGAAAAACTGTTTTTT
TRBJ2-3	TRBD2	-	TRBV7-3	CASSLVASGGPQYF	TGTGCCAGCAGCTTGGTAGCTAGCGGGGGCCCCCAGTATTTT
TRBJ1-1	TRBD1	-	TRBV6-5	CASTPGTEVSEAFF	TGTGCCAGCACTCCCGGGACAGAGGTATCTGAAGCTTTCTTT
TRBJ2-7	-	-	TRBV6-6	CASSPGGYEQYF	TGTGCCAGCAGTCCCGGGGGCTACGAGCAGTACTTC
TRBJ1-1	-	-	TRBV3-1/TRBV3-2	CASSQVEGTMNTEAFF	TGTGCCAGCAGCCAAGTCGAGGGTACGATGAACACTGAAGCTTTCTTT
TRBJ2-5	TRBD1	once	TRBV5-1	CASSLGTGNQETQYF	TGCGCCAGCAGCTTGGGGACAGGGAACCAAGAGACCCAGTACTTC
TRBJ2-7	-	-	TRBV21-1	CASSPRGTGGYEQYF	TGTGCCAGCAGCCCCCGGGGGACAGGGGGGTACGAGCAGTACTTC
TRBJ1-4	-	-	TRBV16	CASSTRTGVEKLFF	TGTGCCAGCAGCACACGAACTGGGGTCGAAAAACTGTTTTTT
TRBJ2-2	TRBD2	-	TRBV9	CASTLSGGAENTGELFF	TGTGCCAGCACCCTAAGCGGGGGGGCTGAAAACACCGGGGAGCTGTTTTTT
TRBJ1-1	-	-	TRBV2	CASSDRVSTEAFF	TGTGCCAGCAGTGATAGGGTGAGCACTGAAGCTTTCTTT
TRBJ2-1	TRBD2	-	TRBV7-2	CASSFSGGDYYEQFF	TGTGCCAGCAGCTTTAGCGGGGGGGACTATTATGAGCAGTTCTTC
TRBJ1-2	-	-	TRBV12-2	CASRFWTVTISFPAF	TGTGCAAGTCGCTTTTGGACAGTTACAATTTCCTTTCCGGCCTTC
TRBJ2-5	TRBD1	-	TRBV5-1	CASSVTGDIQETQYF	TGCGCCAGCAGCGTCACAGGGGACATCCAAGAGACCCAGTACTTC
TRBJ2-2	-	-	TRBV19	CASSRTAQNTGELFF	TGTGCCAGTAGCCGGACAGCACAGAACACCGGGGAGCTGTTTTTT
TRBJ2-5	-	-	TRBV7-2	CASSLSVAVGHLKETQYF	TGTGCCAGCAGCCTCAGCGTGGCGGTGGGACATCTAAAAGAGACCCAGTACTTC
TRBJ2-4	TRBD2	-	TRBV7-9	CASSSLGLAGGPGKNIQYF	TGTGCCAGCAGCTCTCTAGGACTAGCGGGGGGGCCTGGCAAAAACATTCAGTACTTC
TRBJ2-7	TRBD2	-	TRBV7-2	CASSLSGANEQYF	TGTGCCAGCAGCCTTAGCGGGGCAAACGAGCAGTACTTC
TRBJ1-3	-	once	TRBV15	CATSLTVGSGNTIYF	TGTGCCACCAGCCTGACAGTTGGTTCTGGAAACACCATATATTTT
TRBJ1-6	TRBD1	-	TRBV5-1	CASTWDRGPLHF	TGCGCCAGCACCTGGGACAGGGGACCCCTCCACTTT
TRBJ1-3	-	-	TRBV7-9	CASSGGPTNSGNTIYF	TGTGCCAGCAGCGGGGGACCTACCAACTCTGGAAACACCATATATTTT
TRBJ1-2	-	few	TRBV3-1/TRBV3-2	CASSQGQATPGYYGYTF	TGTGCCAGCAGCCAAGGGCAGGCCACCCCGGGGTACTATGGCTACACCTTC
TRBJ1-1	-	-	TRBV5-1	CASGGDTEAFF	TGCGCCAGCGGGGGGGACACTGAAGCTTTCTTT
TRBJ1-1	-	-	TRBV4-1	CASSQGYRNTEAFF	TGCGCCAGCAGCCAAGGGTACAGGAACACTGAAGCTTTCTTT
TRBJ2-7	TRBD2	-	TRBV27	CASSPAGVEQYF	TGTGCCAGCAGTCCCGCGGGGGTCGAGCAGTACTTC
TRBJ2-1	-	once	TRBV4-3	CASSQGLGSYNEQFF	TGCGCCAGCAGCCAAGGACTAGGCTCCTACAATGAGCAGTTCTTC
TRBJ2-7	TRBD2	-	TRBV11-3	CASSLFPSGDYEQYF	TGTGCCAGCAGCTTATTTCCTAGCGGGGACTACGAGCAGTACTTC
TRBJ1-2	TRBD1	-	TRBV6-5	CASRTDRAGSYTF	TGTGCCAGCAGAACGGACAGGGCAGGGAGCTACACCTTC
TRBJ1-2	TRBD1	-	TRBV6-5	CASSLNRGQSSYTF	TGTGCCAGCAGCCTAAACAGGGGCCAATCGAGCTACACCTTC
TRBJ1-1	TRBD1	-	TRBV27	CASSPKTGMNTEAFF	TGTGCCAGCAGTCCCAAGACAGGGATGAACACTGAAGCTTTCTTT
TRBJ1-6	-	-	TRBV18	CASSPSTANNSPLHF	TGTGCCAGCTCACCTTCAACAGCGAATAATTCACCCCTCCACTTT
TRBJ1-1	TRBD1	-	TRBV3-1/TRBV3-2	CASSQDLRQGGAFF	TGTGCCAGCAGCCAAGATCTGAGACAGGGGGGAGCTTTCTTT